This T cell receptor beta chain originates from a study of blood T cells in healthy people across ages. Study results and limitations: Versus aged donors, long-lived donors had higher diversity and more naive CD4+ cells.

Healthy Caucasian individuals from Russia aged roughly 6 to 95 served as donors. Each donor had roughly 10 milliliters of peripheral blood drawn. This clonotype was counted only a few times. What it binds is unknown. Then a second PCR, running roughly 6 to 12 cycles, was carried out with a sample-barcoded 5' primer and a J-beta primer mix. Each single sample gave us at least 2.5 million CDR3-containing paired-end reads. In TCRdb, the 5' RACE reads were re-called with MiXCR into one record per CDR3 protein. Of hundreds of thousands of distinct CDR3 sequences in the sample, approximately 31% were seen once. CDR1 is SGHTA and CDR2 is FQGNSA in the germline V gene. The CDR3 contains 14 residues.

The rearrangement uses TRBV7-2 and TRBJ2-1; a weak D match, TRBD2 (6 bases). The better agreement between TRBJ2-7 and the DNA end casts doubt on the J call. The sequence came from a woman older than 75 in good health. Sample: blood. CDR3 nucleotide sequence: TGTGCCAGCAGCTTAACTAGCTCCTACAATGAGCAGTACTTC. Its translation: CASSLTSSYNEQYF.